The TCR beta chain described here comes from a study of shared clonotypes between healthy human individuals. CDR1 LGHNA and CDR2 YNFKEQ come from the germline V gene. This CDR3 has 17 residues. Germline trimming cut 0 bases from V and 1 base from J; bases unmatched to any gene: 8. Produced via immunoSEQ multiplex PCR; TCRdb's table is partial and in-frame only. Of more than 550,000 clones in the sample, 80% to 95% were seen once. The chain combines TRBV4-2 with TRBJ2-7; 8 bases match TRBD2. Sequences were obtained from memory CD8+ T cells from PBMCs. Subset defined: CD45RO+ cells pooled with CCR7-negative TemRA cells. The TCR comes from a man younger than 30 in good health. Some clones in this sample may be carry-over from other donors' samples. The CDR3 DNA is TGTGCCAGCAGCCAAGACTTATGGCGGGAGGATTCCTACGAGCAGTACTTC. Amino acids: CASSQDLWREDSYEQYF.